Below are 9 T cell receptor beta chains sequenced from a single sample in a study of T cell responses to AZD1222 COVID-19 vaccine. The protocol was immunoSEQ multiplex PCR, while the TCRdb copy is restricted to in-frame clones and leaves out a portion. The data contain 65,000 to 80,000 clones, around nine tenths of them singletons. The sequencing used peripheral blood, collected on day 0 of AZD1222 vaccination. The receptor set was obtained from an adult in good health.

This clone has a single count. This rearrangement joins TRBV19 to TRBJ1-5; tentatively, D is TRBD1 (5 bases). This CDR3 comprises 15 residues. V lost 0 bases and J 6 bases, leaving 12 bases between the germline ends. The germline CDR1 and CDR2 sequences are LNHDA and SQIVND (reference sequence). The CDR3 sequence is CASSIDREGTQPQHF. As DNA, the CDR3 is TGTGCCAGTAGTATAGACAGGGAGGGTACTCAGCCCCAGCATTTT.

The chain combines TRBV2 with TRBJ2-2, with D perhaps matching TRBD1 (6 bases). Trimming stripped 7 bases from V and 5 bases from J, with 11 bases between. The CDR3 totals 13 residues. The germline V gene encodes CDR1 SNHLY and CDR2 FYNNEI. CDR3 DNA sequence: TGTGCCAGCATCGATCAGGGGACCGGGGAGCTGTTTTTT. Its translation: CASIDQGTGELFF. Full variable domain (remainder filled in from reference TRBV2 and TRBJ2-2): EPEVTQTPSHQVTQMGQEVILRCVPISNHLYFYWYRQILGQKVEFLVSFYNNEISEKSEIFDDQFSVERPDGSNFTLKIRSTKLEDSAMYFCASIDQGTGELFFGEGSRLTVL.

The rearrangement joins TRBV9 to TRBJ2-1; 12 bases agree with TRBD2. CDR3 length: 15 residues. V dropped 4 bases and J dropped 3; count of bases not matched to a gene: 2. Germline V gene data show CDR1 as SGDLS and CDR2 as YYNGEE. CDR3 sequence: CASSRTSGVYNEQFF. The CDR3 DNA is TGTGCCAGCAGCAGGACTAGCGGGGTCTACAATGAGCAGTTCTTC. Filled out from reference TRBV9 and TRBJ2-1, the complete variable domain reads DSGVTQTPKHLITATGQRVTLRCSPRSGDLSVYWYQQSLDQGLQFLIQYYNGEERAKGNILERFSAQQFPDLHSELNLSSLELGDSALYFCASSRTSGVYNEQFFGPGTRLTVL.

The genes are TRBV12-3 or TRBV12-4 and TRBJ1-1; possible D gene TRBD1, 5 bases. The CDR3 has 13 amino acids. Trimming stripped 8 bases from V and 0 bases from J, with 10 bases between. This chain's CDR3 is CASFEGMNTEAFF. DNA for the CDR3: TGTGCCAGCTTTGAGGGGATGAACACTGAAGCTTTCTTT.

J is TRBJ2-1 and V is TRBV6-5, with 11 bases matching TRBD2. From germline, CDR1 is MNHEY and CDR2 SVGAGI. The CDR3 runs 15 residues. V trimming: 5 bases; J trimming: 4 bases; junction bases outside the gene matches: 4. The CDR3: CASSLIAGGYNEQFF. CDR3 DNA: TGTGCCAGCAGTCTAATAGCGGGGGGGTACAATGAGCAGTTCTTC.

The CDR3 here is CASSERDGFTGELFF. Here the CDR3 DNA reads TGTGCCAGCAGTGAAAGGGACGGCTTCACCGGGGAGCTGTTTTTT. V is TRBV6-1 and J is TRBJ2-2; either TRBD1 or TRBD2 may supply D (5 bases each). Between the trimmed V and J ends, which lost 2 bases and 4 bases, there was a span of 11 bases. The CDR3 runs 15 residues. CDR1 and CDR2 from the germline V gene are MNHNS and SASEGT.

This sequence joins TRBV5-5 and TRBJ2-7, with D possibly being TRBD2 (7 bases). Looked up from germline, CDR1 is SGHKS and CDR2 is YYEKEE (reference sequence). Trimming left V 8 bases short and J 3 bases short, with 18 bases between. This CDR3 has 14 amino acids. The CDR3 region is CASNRGGTRYEQYF. The CDR3 DNA reads TGTGCCAGTAATAGGGGGGGAACCCGCTACGAGCAGTACTTC.

The chain has TRBV30 and TRBJ2-4; D perhaps matches TRBD2 (5 bases). V gave up 0 bases and J gave up 7 bases, with 10 bases separating them. This CDR3 is built from 13 residues. In germline, CDR1 is GTSNPN, CDR2 SVGIG (reference sequence). This chain's CDR3 is CAWSVREGNIQYF. The DNA for the CDR3 is TGTGCCTGGAGTGTACGTGAGGGTAACATTCAGTACTTC.

V and J are TRBV30 and TRBJ1-1; D gene unclear. The CDR3 has 11 residues. Germline V gene data show CDR1 as GTSNPN and CDR2 as SVGIG (reference sequence). Trimming took 3 bases from V and 4 from J, leaving 6 bases between them. The CDR3 protein is CAWRWVTEAFF. Here the CDR3 DNA reads TGTGCCTGGAGGTGGGTCACTGAAGCTTTCTTT.